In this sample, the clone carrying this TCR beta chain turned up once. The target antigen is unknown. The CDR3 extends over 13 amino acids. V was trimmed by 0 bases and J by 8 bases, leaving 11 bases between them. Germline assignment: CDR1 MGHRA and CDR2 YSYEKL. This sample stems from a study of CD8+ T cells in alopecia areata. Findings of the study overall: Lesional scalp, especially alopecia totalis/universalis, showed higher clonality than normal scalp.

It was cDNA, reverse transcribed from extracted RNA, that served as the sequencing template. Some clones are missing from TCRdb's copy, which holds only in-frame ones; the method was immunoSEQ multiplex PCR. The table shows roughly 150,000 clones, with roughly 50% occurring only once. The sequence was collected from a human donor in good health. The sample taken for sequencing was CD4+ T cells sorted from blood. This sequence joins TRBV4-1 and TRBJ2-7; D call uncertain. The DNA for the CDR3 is TGCGCCAGCAGCCAAGATGGCCTGACCAAGCAGTACTTC. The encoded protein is CASSQDGLTKQYF.